Here is one T cell receptor beta chain with its context. Only a few counts were recorded for this clone. Its antigen remains undetermined. No base quality information exists; no much larger clone differs at one position. This record belongs to a study of cytomegalovirus exposure and HLA in healthy donors (dated by TCRdb to about 2017). With regard to the full study: In an earlier analysis of roughly 500 of the donors, around 290 Gb of sequence data and 95 million to 130 million unique TCR beta sequences from about 180 million T cells were reported. Typing coverage differed by locus: A, B, C, DRB1 and DQB1 were typed in about 629-640 donors, DQA1 in roughly 500, DPA1 in 600 to 610, and DPB1 in 450 to 490. To study patterns of TCR occurrence, a later analysis re-analyzed previously published TCR beta repertoires from around 700 donors and added high-resolution HLA genotyping. Donor age, sex, ethnicity and CMV serostatus were compiled together with the repertoire data. Of the 300 to 500 genotyped donors, more than 75% were placed in the genetic ancestry cluster associated with self-reported Caucasian donors. In the later analysis, no new phenotypic data were used to find candidate immune exposures; instead, reliance was placed on TCR beta sequences and their occurrence across donors. In an earlier analysis of 550 to 700 of the donors, high-throughput TCR beta sequencing was used to judge whether each TCR beta V gene segment behaved as functional or pseudogenic. About five DR-DQ haplotypes were treated as single units for association and clustering because of strong linkage in the cohort. Both class I and class II loci were covered by HLA typing, at four-digit resolution. A later genetic analysis used genome-wide SNP genotypes for about 65% of the roughly 670 donors, treating that subset as a discovery cohort. All discovery cohort repertoires had been generated using a single sequencing platform. An early release that covered approximately 600 HLA-typed donors contained about 290 gigabases of sequencing data and 85 million to 100 million unique TCR sequences. The study was designed to test whether signatures of past pathogen exposure could be identified by cataloging public T cell receptors. The study used immunosequencing to profile the T cell repertoires of some 600 subjects and linked those repertoires to cytomegalovirus serostatus. The study combined high-throughput TCR immunosequencing, statistical association of individual TCRs with disease status, and machine learning to predict cytomegalovirus infection status. Besides the first cohort of roughly 700 subjects, a separate validation cohort made up of around 120 different subjects was used. Among almost 400 genotyped donors of the cohort, an average of around 240,000 unique TCR beta nucleotide sequences were sequenced per donor, around 18% of them non-productive.

The cohort was made up of 666 healthy bone marrow donors. Cohort members were all nominally healthy when sampled, although unrecorded immune exposures were likely present. The donor tested CMV seropositive and was one of the 289 seropositive cohort members. Every donor gave a peripheral blood sample, and the peripheral blood mononuclear cells from that sample were used for TCR beta sequencing. Genomic DNA was extracted from the blood cell samples with the Qiagen DNeasy Blood Extraction Kit. The CDR3 runs 17 residues from the cysteine to the phenylalanine. Just CDR3 DNA is preserved here, 51 bases in frame from base 1. Unmatched junction bases come to 4, with V trimmed by 0 bases and J by 1 base. CDR1 LGHNA and CDR2 YSLEER are derived from the germline V gene. Library construction relied on the immunoSEQ multiplex PCR assay. A mixture of 60 forward primers for TCR Vbeta segments and 13 reverse primers for TCR Jbeta segments was used in the multiplex PCR. Amplification of the CDR3 region of rearranged TCR beta genes was performed with a multiplex PCR assay on genomic DNA. The Illumina HiSeq System was used to sequence the amplified TCR beta libraries as 87-base-pair reads. As for the original processing: In a later analysis, tens of millions of unique TCR beta chains were counted across the roughly 670 repertoires, and around 10 million of these chains were shared by at least two donors. To remove PCR and sequencing errors, raw reads were error-corrected and collapsed into unique sequences using a nearest-neighbor algorithm that merged closely related sequences. Alignment of CDR3 sequences to IMGT reference sequences was used to assign V, D and J gene segments. For a sequence to be retained, at least a six-nucleotide match to both a V gene segment and a J gene segment was required. A rearrangement was called productive if the CDR3 had no stop codons and remained in frame with V and J, and every other rearrangement was called non-productive. CDR3 was defined by IMGT convention, running from the second conserved V-encoded cysteine to the conserved J-encoded phenylalanine. The earlier analysis of about 500 of the donors excluded sequences that lacked an unambiguous match to a single V gene segment. An earlier analysis of several hundred of the donors called V segments functional above 56.7% productive rearrangements and segregating when the between-donor standard deviation exceeded 5%. To diagnose cytomegalovirus status from the catalog of TCR beta chain sequences, a statistical classification framework was built. In a later analysis, V and J genes were assigned by comparing TCR nucleotide sequences against IMGT/GENE-DB human TR gene sequences. In a later analysis, CDR3 sequences and most-parsimonious VDJ recombination scenarios were assigned using the TCRdist pipeline. A later analysis defined each TCR beta chain by its CDR3 amino acid sequence plus V-gene family, and excluded reads lacking a unique V-gene family. In a later analysis, fewer than 600 highly shared, low-generation-probability nucleotide sequences were removed to address suspected cross-contamination and a sequencing artifact. In a later analysis, a clonal expansion index for each public chain was calculated from normalized within-repertoire ranks of inferred template counts. Generation probabilities in a later analysis came from a VDJ recombination model fitted to out-of-frame rearrangements, and those results were checked against IGoR. In a later analysis, TCR-TCR, TCR-HLA and TCR-CMV co-occurrence was scored with hypergeometric tests, and a repertoire-size bias correction was applied to TCR pairs. To estimate false discovery rates, a later analysis permuted the HLA or CMV assignments 20 times. In a later analysis, co-occurring TCRs were grouped using DBSCAN, and TCRdist sequence similarity was added for clustering within HLA-allele-positive subsets. For co-occurrence clustering, repertoires with fewer than 30,000 or more than 120,000 public chains were excluded, along with roughly 5 repertoires with anomalous nucleotide sharing. TCRdb limited this immuneACCESS table to in-frame rearrangements with V and J called. A share of clones is missing; checked studies link under half to unresolved V genes, and the rest is unexplained. V, J and clone size are taken as reported in that table, and D and trimming were inferred from the DNA itself. The sample table records 90,000 to 120,000 clones; around 67% of these occur just once. The ten top clones hold about 15% of the sample.

The research as a whole found: Because the 87-base-pair reads could not distinguish some IMGT-functional V segments, including TRBV6-2 and TRBV6-3, those segments were excluded. Cytomegalovirus status was reported to be diagnosed by the classifier with high specificity and sensitivity in both the original and validation cohorts. Because counts were too low, some 17 rarely observed V segments, including chromosome 9 orphons, were left out of the earlier analysis of a few hundred of the donors. The authors suggested that the approach could potentially be extended to other disease states and immunological phenotypes. V-gene and J-gene trimming of TCR beta chains was associated with a missense DCLRE1C variant in a later genetic analysis, and the association was replicated in an independent cohort. A further reported finding was that TCR beta sequences accurately predicted the HLA-A and HLA-B alleles for most subjects in the first cohort. When HLA alleles, especially DR and DQ, strongly co-occurred, TCR associations were difficult to assign to individual alleles. A later analysis reported that several top co-occurrence clusters appeared linked to parvovirus B19, influenza, CMV and Epstein-Barr virus. In vitro tests confirmed that a few of the cytomegalovirus-associated TCR beta chains recognize cytomegalovirus antigens. In an earlier analysis of more than 500 of the donors, most TCR beta V segments appeared in productive rearrangements about 87% or about 30% of the time, broadly matching IMGT annotations. The cohort was sequenced for TCR beta chains only, and without alpha or paired-chain data the features that could be detected were limited. The presence/absence analyses assumed that sequencing depth was roughly uniform across donors, and that assumption may not be true. A cluster of highly shared sequence variants was judged likely to represent a technical artifact of the sequencing pipeline. According to a later genetic analysis, donors in an Asian-associated ancestry cluster had fewer N-insertions in productive TCRs than the roughly 700-donor mean. In a later analysis, most CMV-associated TCR beta chains were found to appear HLA-restricted, with HLA associations seemingly driven largely by CMV exposure. A later analysis found that HLA-associated TCR beta chains were more clonally expanded and had lower generation probabilities than equally common non-associated chains. While some public TCRs were present in many individuals, most TCR sequences turned up only very rarely across donors. Because HLA typing was unavailable for some donors at each locus, only the typed subset was used in association tests. For the cohort, immune exposure information was limited to CMV serostatus. In a later analysis, the rate of TCR association differed among HLA loci, with DRB1 alleles having the most associated TCRs and HLA-C alleles having the fewest. A total of fewer than 200 TCR beta chains were listed by the study as associated with cytomegalovirus. Correlated functional status among segregating V segments might be attributable to linkage disequilibrium, but an unknown experimental factor could not be ruled out. In a later analysis, more than 15,000 TCR beta sequences were associated with specific HLA alleles at a false discovery rate of 0.05.

The chain links TRBV4-3 with TRBJ2-3, with 10 central nucleotides matching TRBD1. The sequenced sample consisted of PBMCs. The TCR comes from a woman aged 40-49 years in good health and CMV-seropositive. The CDR3 region has the sequence CASSQELGTGGTDTQYF. The sequence in DNA is TGCGCCAGCAGCCAAGAACTCGGGACAGGGGGCACAGATACGCAGTATTTT.